This T cell receptor beta chain was recovered during a study of blood T cell repertoires in COVID-19. J was trimmed by 4 bases and V by 5 bases; bases with no gene match: 8. Germline V gives CDR1 LNHDA, CDR2 SQIVND (reference sequence). The CDR3 runs 15 residues. Clones were sequenced by immunoSEQ multiplex PCR, and TCRdb holds only the in-frame ones, with some missing. The table records tens of thousands of clones, just over 85% of them present only once. The chain is built from TRBV19 and TRBJ2-5; the match to TRBD2 covers 9 bases. The clonotype originates from a woman of 80 years or more with acute or convalescent COVID-19. Input material: peripheral blood. CDR3 DNA sequence: TGTGCCAGTAGTCCTCAGCGGGAGGTGGTAGAGACCCAGTACTTC. Its translation: CASSPQREVVETQYF.